This T cell receptor beta chain was recorded in a study of T cells after yellow fever vaccination. Study outcomes and limitations: Though it reached lower strength, the secondary response hit its peak faster, day 5 versus 15. Reappearance after the booster was seen for most primary-vaccination clones, at more than 95% CD4 and roughly 90% CD8.

TCRdb re-called the 5' RACE reads with MiXCR, one entry per CDR3 protein. The sample includes 350,000 to 450,000 distinct CDR3 sequences, roughly a sixth of them seen just once. In regard to this clonotype: The antigen is not known.

Unmatched junction bases numbered 10, after V lost 6 bases and J lost 2 bases. The CDR3 runs to 16 residues. This material consisted of PBMCs, taken before the yellow fever booster vaccination. This TCR was recovered from a man between 18 and 29 years old who received the YFV17D yellow fever vaccine. The chain couples TRBV12-3 or TRBV12-4 to TRBJ2-5, with 9 bases identical to TRBD1. CDR3 nucleotide sequence: TGTGCCAGCAGAAGACGGCGACAGGGGGAACAAGAGACCCAGTACTTC. The encoded protein is CASRRRRQGEQETQYF.